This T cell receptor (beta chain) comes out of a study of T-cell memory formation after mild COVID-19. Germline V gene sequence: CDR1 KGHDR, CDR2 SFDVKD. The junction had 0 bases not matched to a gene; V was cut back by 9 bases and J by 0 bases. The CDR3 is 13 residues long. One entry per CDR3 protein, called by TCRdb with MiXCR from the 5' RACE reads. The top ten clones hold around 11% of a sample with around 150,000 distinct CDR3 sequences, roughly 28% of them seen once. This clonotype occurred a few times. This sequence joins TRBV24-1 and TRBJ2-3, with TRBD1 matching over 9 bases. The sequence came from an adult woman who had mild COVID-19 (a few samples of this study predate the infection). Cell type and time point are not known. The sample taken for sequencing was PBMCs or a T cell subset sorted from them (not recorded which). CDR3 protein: CATGTGSTDTQYF. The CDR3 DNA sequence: TGTGCCACCGGGACAGGGAGCACAGATACGCAGTATTTT.